Listed here are 14 T cell receptor beta chains from one sample, sequenced in a study of T-cell memory formation after mild COVID-19. Via MiXCR, TCRdb re-called the 5' RACE reads, giving one row per CDR3 protein. The data show 450,000 to 650,000 distinct CDR3 sequences, just over 20% seen once. Sequencing was carried out using PBMCs or a T cell subset sorted from them (not recorded which). These TCRs come from an adult woman who had mild COVID-19 (a few samples of this study predate the infection). Cell type and time point are not known.

V gene TRBV5-1 combines with J gene TRBJ1-2, with D possibly matching TRBD1 (5 bases). The CDR3 is made up of 15 amino acids. V was clipped by 8 bases and J by 4 bases, with 21 bases between them. The germline V gene has CDR1 SGHRS and CDR2 YFSETQ. CDR3 in amino acids: CARPLRAPELYGYTF. The DNA of the CDR3 is TGCGCCAGGCCCCTCAGGGCACCCGAACTCTATGGCTACACCTTC.

This clonotype was seen a handful of times. The chain links TRBV7-9 to TRBJ2-1; 9 nucleotides match TRBD2. The germline V gene encodes CDR1 SEHNR and CDR2 FQNEAQ (reference sequence). V trimming: 8 bases; J trimming: 2 bases; junction bases outside the gene matches: 22. The CDR3 contains 20 residues. The CDR3 loop reads CASCPGGIVSSGSAYNEQFF. CDR3 coding DNA: TGTGCCAGCTGCCCGGGGGGGATCGTGAGTAGCGGGAGCGCCTACAATGAGCAGTTCTTC.

The genes are TRBV4-3 and TRBJ2-3, with D possibly matching TRBD2 (6 bases). The germline V and J ends were trimmed by 4 bases and 1 base, with 15 bases remaining between them. Germline CDR1 is LGHNA and CDR2 is YSLEER. The CDR3 covers 16 residues. CDR3 nucleotides: TGCGCCAGCAGCCCCGGACTACGTAGGGGCACAGATACGCAGTATTTT. Amino acids: CASSPGLRRGTDTQYF.

This clonotype was seen only a few times. The chain recombines TRBV5-6 with TRBJ2-5; 7 nucleotides align to TRBD2. This CDR3 region has 15 residues. Germline V gene sequence: CDR1 SGHDT, CDR2 YYEEEE. V lost 3 bases, J lost 5 bases, and 10 bases stayed unmatched. In DNA form, the CDR3 reads TGTGCCAGCAGCTATACTAGCGACCGAGGGGAGACCCAGTACTTC. It is translated as CASSYTSDRGETQYF.

This clonotype has more than one count but fewer than ten. The V call is TRBV20-1, the J call TRBJ1-2, with TRBD1 as a possible D gene (5 bases). V was cut by 3 bases and J by 1 base, with 27 bases left in between. The CDR3 consists of 19 residues. Germline CDR1 reads DFQATT; CDR2 reads SNEGSKA (reference sequence). The CDR3 sequence is CSASPFGEQSQARNYGYTF. CDR3 DNA: TGCAGTGCTAGTCCGTTCGGAGAACAGTCACAGGCACGTAACTATGGCTACACCTTC.

The chain carries TRBV6-1 and TRBJ1-1; 8 bases agree with TRBD1. V lost 8 bases and J lost 6; bases outside the gene matches: 8. This CDR3 has 13 residues. Looked up from germline, CDR1 is MNHNS and CDR2 is SASEGT. In DNA, the CDR3 is TGTGCCAGCGCTCTGGACAGGGAGGCTGAAGCTTTCTTT. Protein sequence: CASALDREAEAFF.

V and J are TRBV13 and TRBJ2-5; 11 bases fit TRBD2. Looked up from germline, CDR1 is PRHDT and CDR2 is FYEKMQ (reference sequence). The CDR3 covers 14 residues. V dropped 5 bases and J dropped 3; count of bases not matched to a gene: 2. CDR3 in amino acids: CASSPSGGKETQYF. The CDR3 DNA is TGTGCCAGCAGCCCTAGCGGGGGGAAAGAGACCCAGTACTTC.

This clonotype was observed many times. The rearrangement uses TRBV5-1 and TRBJ1-6; unclear D gene. Between the trimmed V and J ends, which lost 0 bases and 6 bases, there was a span of 7 bases. Germline assignment: CDR1 SGHRS and CDR2 YFSETQ. There are 14 residues in the CDR3. The chain's CDR3 is CASSLEGSNSPLHF. CDR3 DNA sequence: TGCGCCAGCAGCTTGGAAGGGAGTAATTCACCCCTCCACTTT.

The chain is built from TRBV4-2 and TRBJ2-1, with D tentatively TRBD2 (5 bases). This CDR3 is 16 amino acids long. Germline CDR1 and CDR2: LGHNA and YNFKEQ. The V end lost 0 bases, the J end lost 3 bases, and 12 bases lay between the germline ends. The CDR3 loop reads CASSQDRGSVYNEQFF. Here the CDR3 DNA reads TGTGCCAGCAGCCAAGATCGGGGAAGCGTCTACAATGAGCAGTTCTTC.

V gene TRBV7-3 combines with J gene TRBJ1-4; D remains unclear. The V gene's germline CDR1 is SGHTA and CDR2 FQGTGA. This CDR3 spans 20 amino acids. Trimming removed 3 bases at V and 0 bases at J, with 23 bases between. The CDR3 DNA is TGTGCCAGCAGCTTGACGGGGTTGGGTCCCCTCCCTGCAACTAATGAAAAACTGTTTTTT. The encoded protein is CASSLTGLGPLPATNEKLFF.

This clonotype came up a few times. The V and J genes are TRBV2 and TRBJ1-2; D is ambiguous. From germline, CDR1 is SNHLY and CDR2 FYNNEI. V was pared by 1 base and J by 5 bases, with 5 bases between. This CDR3 has 12 residues. CDR3: CASSEDTYGYTF. Here the CDR3 DNA reads TGTGCCAGCAGTGAAGACACATATGGCTACACCTTC.

The chain carries TRBV7-9 and TRBJ1-1; a weak D match, TRBD1 (6 bases). V was trimmed by 3 bases and J by 4 bases, leaving 15 bases between them. The CDR3 runs to 15 residues. CDR1 is SEHNR, CDR2 FQNEAQ, per germline (reference sequence). CDR3 sequence (DNA): TGTGCCAGCAGCTTTTACAGGGCAGAAGGCACTGAAGCTTTCTTT. Translated: CASSFYRAEGTEAFF.

Only a few counts were recorded for this clonotype. The genes are TRBV7-9 and TRBJ1-1, with TRBD1 matching over 8 bases. CDR3 length: 14 residues. CDR1 is SEHNR and CDR2 is FQNEAQ in the germline V gene (reference sequence). The ends lost 5 bases at V and 3 bases at J; junction bases unmatched: 5. CDR3 in amino acids: CASSTTGAHTEAFF. As DNA, the CDR3 is TGTGCCAGCAGCACGACAGGGGCGCACACTGAAGCTTTCTTT.

In its sample, this clonotype was seen a few times. The rearrangement joins TRBV27 to TRBJ2-1; tentative D call: TRBD1 (6 bases). Germline V CDR1 and CDR2: MNHEY, SMNVEV (reference sequence). This CDR3 has 15 residues. The germline V and J ends were trimmed by 6 bases and 1 base, with 13 bases remaining between them. CDR3 in DNA: TGTGCCAGCAGGGCACAGGGTTCGTCCTACAATGAGCAGTTCTTC. Its protein product is CASRAQGSSYNEQFF.